Shown below are 18 T cell receptor beta chains from a single sample sequenced in a study of blood T cell repertoires in COVID-19. Produced via immunoSEQ multiplex PCR; TCRdb's table is partial and in-frame only. This sample has roughly 69,000 clones, with nearly 90% found just once. Sequenced: peripheral blood. The receptors shown here come from a man aged 50 or older with acute or convalescent COVID-19.

This clone occurred once. CDR3 DNA sequence: TGCGCCAGCAGCCAGGTGACAGCAACTAATGAAAAACTGTTTTTT. As protein: CASSQVTATNEKLFF. The rearrangement uses TRBV4-3 and TRBJ1-4; D is perhaps TRBD1 (5 bases). CDR3 length equals 15 residues. Germline V gene data show CDR1 as LGHNA and CDR2 as YSLEER. Trimming cost V 3 bases and J 0 bases, with 8 bases left between them.

The rearrangement uses TRBV19 and TRBJ2-3, with TRBD1 matching 8 bases. The germline gives CDR1 LNHDA, CDR2 SQIVND (reference sequence). The CDR3 sequence is 15 residues long. V lost 3 bases and J lost 0; bases outside the gene matches: 2. CDR3 amino acids: CASSMTGASTDTQYF. The CDR3 region has the DNA TGTGCCAGTAGTATGACAGGGGCTAGCACAGATACGCAGTATTTT.

The count of this clone is one. The J gene is TRBJ1-2, the V gene TRBV6-4; TRBD1 aligns across 7 bases. There are 13 residues in the CDR3. Germline assignment: CDR1 MRHNA and CDR2 SNTAGT. The trim removed 6 bases at V and 6 bases at J, leaving 7 bases unmatched. CDR3 amino acids: CASSEQGNDGYTF. Here the CDR3 DNA reads TGTGCCAGCAGCGAACAGGGGAACGATGGCTACACCTTC.

V and J are TRBV29-1 and TRBJ1-1; D is perhaps TRBD1 (6 bases). Germline CDR1 SQVTM, CDR2 ANQGSEA. CDR3 length equals 13 residues. V gave up 7 bases and J gave up 3 bases, with 15 bases separating them. CDR3: CSGRGNQYTEAFF. In nucleotides, the CDR3 is TGCAGCGGAAGGGGGAATCAGTACACTGAAGCTTTCTTT.

The V call is TRBV5-1, the J call TRBJ2-3, with 12 nucleotides matching TRBD2. V trimming: 5 bases; J trimming: 2 bases; junction bases outside the gene matches: 6. The length of the CDR3 is 16 residues. Germline CDR1 and CDR2: SGHRS and YFSETQ. This chain's CDR3 is CASSYGLAGNTDTQYF. The CDR3 nucleotides read TGCGCCAGCAGTTACGGACTAGCGGGGAACACAGATACGCAGTATTTT. The full variable domain, with the rest looked up from reference TRBV5-1 and TRBJ2-3, is KAGVTQTPRYLIKTRGQQVTLSCSPISGHRSVSWYQQTPGQGLQFLFEYFSETQRNKGNFPGRFSGRQFSNSRSEMNVSTLELGDSALYLCASSYGLAGNTDTQYFGPGTRLTVL.

The V call is TRBV7-9, the J call TRBJ2-1, with a tentative D call TRBD1 (7 bases). V lost 7 bases to trimming and J lost 9 bases, with 16 bases between them. This CDR3 comprises 13 residues. The germline V gene encodes CDR1 SEHNR and CDR2 FQNEAQ (reference sequence). The CDR3 region has the DNA TGTGCCAGCACCAGGGGGGATCTTGGTGAGCAGTTCTTC. It encodes CASTRGDLGEQFF.

The chain couples TRBV11-3 to TRBJ2-2; unclear D gene. V was clipped by 5 bases and J by 9 bases, with 7 bases between them. Germline CDR1 and CDR2: SGHNT and YENEEA. CDR3 size: 11 residues. CDR3 nucleotide sequence: TGTGCCAGCAGCAGCCTTAGGGAGCTGTTTTTT. Translated, it gives CASSSLRELFF.

This clone was counted only a few times. The chain has TRBV19 and TRBJ1-1; D not resolved. Trimming removed 6 bases from V and 4 bases from J, with 18 bases in between. The germline V gene has CDR1 LNHDA and CDR2 SQIVND (reference sequence). This CDR3 comprises 15 residues. In DNA, the CDR3 is TGTGCCAGTAGCGCCTCGAGTTTAGGAGGCACTGAAGCTTTCTTT. Translation: CASSASSLGGTEAFF.

The chain combines TRBV19 with TRBJ1-2, with 7 bases lining up with TRBD1. The CDR3 consists of 13 residues. Trimming at V came to 9 bases and at J to 2 bases, leaving 6 bases not matched to a gene. Germline-derived CDR1 and CDR2 are LNHDA and SQIVND (reference sequence). The CDR3: CASLDRPNYGYTF. The CDR3 DNA sequence: TGTGCCAGCCTGGACAGGCCGAACTATGGCTACACCTTC.

The chain combines TRBV21-1 with TRBJ2-2; the table calls TRBD2, which could not be checked here. TRBV21-1 is classified as a pseudogene. The CDR3 runs 18 residues. The CDR3 DNA follows: TGTGCCAGCAGCACGGTTATCAGCGGTTACTCGAACACCGGGGAGCTGTTTTTT. This gives the protein CASSTVISGYSNTGELFF.

The rearrangement links TRBV28 to TRBJ2-7, with 10 bases matching TRBD2. Germline V gene sequence: CDR1 MDHEN, CDR2 SYDVKM. The length of the CDR3 is 14 residues. The trim removed 3 bases at V and 2 bases at J, leaving 1 base unmatched. CDR3 sequence (DNA): TGTGCCAGCAGTTTTAGCGGGAGGCCCTACGAGCAGTACTTC. It yields the protein CASSFSGRPYEQYF. The variable domain in full, with the rest retrieved from reference TRBV28 and TRBJ2-7, is DVKVTQSSRYLVKRTGEKVFLECVQDMDHENMFWYRQDPGLGLRLIYFSYDVKMKEKGDIPEGYSVSREKKERFSLILESASTNQTSMYLCASSFSGRPYEQYFGPGTRLTVT.

The chain carries TRBV5-4 and TRBJ2-2; D is ambiguous. CDR3 length: 15 residues. From germline, CDR1 is SGHNT and CDR2 YYREEE (reference sequence). Between the trimmed V and J ends, which lost 7 bases and 3 bases, there was a span of 16 bases. In nucleotides, the CDR3 is TGTGCCAGCTCAACTCTTTCGTCTGACACCGGGGAGCTGTTTTTT. Protein: CASSTLSSDTGELFF.

The V call is TRBV7-2, the J call TRBJ2-7; tentatively, D is TRBD1 (5 bases). CDR1 SGHTA and CDR2 FQGNSA come from the germline V gene. The V gene lost 1 base and the J gene lost 5 bases, with 15 bases spanning the gap. The CDR3 spans 15 residues. CDR3 sequence reads: CASSLGQGGFHEQYF. The CDR3 DNA reads TGTGCCAGCAGCTTAGGGCAGGGTGGTTTCCACGAGCAGTACTTC. The whole variable domain, remainder taken from reference TRBV7-2 and TRBJ2-7, is GAGVSQSPSNKVTEKGKDVELRCDPISGHTALYWYRQSLGQGLEFLIYFQGNSAPDKSGLPSDRFSAERTGGSVSTLTIQRTQQEDSAVYLCASSLGQGGFHEQYFGPGTRLTVT.

The chain recombines TRBV12-3 or TRBV12-4 with TRBJ1-2; D ambiguous. Trimming left V 6 bases short and J 4 bases short, with 6 bases between. This CDR3 has 11 amino acids. The CDR3 protein is CASSTPYGYTF. CDR3 DNA: TGTGCCAGCAGCACACCCTATGGCTACACCTTC.

This rearrangement joins TRBV20-1 to TRBJ2-7; D may be TRBD2 (7 bases). CDR1 is DFQATT and CDR2 is SNEGSKA in the germline V gene (reference sequence). CDR3 length equals 11 residues. Trimming removed 6 bases from V and 4 bases from J, with 10 bases in between. CDR3 protein: CSARGGYEQYF. In DNA, the CDR3 is TGCAGTGCAAGGGGGGGGTACGAGCAGTACTTC.

The chain carries TRBV29-1 and TRBJ2-7, with no clear D. Germline CDR1 and CDR2: SQVTM and ANQGSEA. V was cut by 0 bases and J by 0 bases, with 3 bases left in between. This CDR3 region has 12 residues. The chain's CDR3 is CSVEDRSYEQYF. The CDR3 nucleotides are TGCAGCGTTGAAGACCGCTCCTACGAGCAGTACTTC.

This clone was detected only once. The rearrangement joins TRBV25-1 to TRBJ2-7, with D perhaps matching TRBD1 (5 bases). Trimming left V 1 base short and J 7 bases short, with 8 bases between. This CDR3 is 12 amino acids long. Germline loops: CDR1 MGHDK, CDR2 SYGVNS. CDR3 amino acids: CASSEFKGEQYF. CDR3 nucleotide sequence: TGTGCCAGCAGTGAATTTAAGGGGGAGCAGTACTTC.

The rearrangement uses TRBV7-2 and TRBJ2-1, with D possibly being TRBD2 (5 bases). The CDR3 is 16 residues long. Trimming stripped 5 bases from V and 4 bases from J, with 18 bases between. Looked up from germline, CDR1 is SGHTA and CDR2 is FQGNSA. CDR3 loop: CASSRRRSGDYNEQFF. DNA of the CDR3: TGTGCCAGCAGCCGCCGAAGGTCCGGGGATTACAATGAGCAGTTCTTC.